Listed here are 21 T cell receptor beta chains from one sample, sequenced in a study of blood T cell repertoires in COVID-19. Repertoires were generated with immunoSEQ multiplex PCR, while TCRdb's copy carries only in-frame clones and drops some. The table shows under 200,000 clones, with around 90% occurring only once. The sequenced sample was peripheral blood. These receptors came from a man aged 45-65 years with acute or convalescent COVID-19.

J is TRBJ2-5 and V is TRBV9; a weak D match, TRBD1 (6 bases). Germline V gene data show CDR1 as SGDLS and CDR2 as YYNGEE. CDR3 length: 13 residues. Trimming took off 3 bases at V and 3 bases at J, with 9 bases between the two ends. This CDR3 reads CASSGSGEETQYF. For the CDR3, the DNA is TGTGCCAGCAGCGGCTCAGGGGAAGAGACCCAGTACTTC.

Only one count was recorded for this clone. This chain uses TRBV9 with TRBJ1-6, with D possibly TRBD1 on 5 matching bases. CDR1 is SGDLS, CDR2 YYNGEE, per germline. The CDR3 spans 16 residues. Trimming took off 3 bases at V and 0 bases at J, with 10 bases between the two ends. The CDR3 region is CASSAGGSSYNSPLHF. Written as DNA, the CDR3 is TGTGCCAGCAGCGCCGGGGGGAGCTCCTATAATTCACCCCTCCACTTT. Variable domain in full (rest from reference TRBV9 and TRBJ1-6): DSGVTQTPKHLITATGQRVTLRCSPRSGDLSVYWYQQSLDQGLQFLIQYYNGEERAKGNILERFSAQQFPDLHSELNLSSLELGDSALYFCASSAGGSSYNSPLHFGNGTRLTVT.

CDR3 DNA sequence: TGTGCCAGCAGCTTAATTGGGGCCGCCTACGAGCAGTACTTC. Encoded protein: CASSLIGAAYEQYF. The rearrangement links TRBV11-2 to TRBJ2-7; possible D gene TRBD1, 5 bases. CDR1 is SGHAT and CDR2 is FQNNGV in the germline V gene. The CDR3 extends over 14 amino acids. V dropped 2 bases and J dropped 2 bases, with 10 bases sitting between them.

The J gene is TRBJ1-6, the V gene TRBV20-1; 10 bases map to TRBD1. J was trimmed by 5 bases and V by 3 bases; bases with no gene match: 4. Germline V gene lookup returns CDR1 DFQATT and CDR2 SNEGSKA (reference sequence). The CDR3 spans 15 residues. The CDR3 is CSASWTGGNNSPLHF. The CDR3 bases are TGCAGTGCTAGTTGGACAGGGGGGAATAATTCACCCCTCCACTTT.

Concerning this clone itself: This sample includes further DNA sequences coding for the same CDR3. CDR3 nucleotides: TGTGCCTGGAGTGTATCTTCTGGAAACACCATATATTTT. This encodes CAWSVSSGNTIYF. J is TRBJ1-3 and V is TRBV30; D is unclear. CDR3 length equals 13 residues. V was trimmed by 0 bases and J by 1 base, leaving 4 bases between them. Per germline, CDR1 GTSNPN and CDR2 SVGIG (reference sequence).

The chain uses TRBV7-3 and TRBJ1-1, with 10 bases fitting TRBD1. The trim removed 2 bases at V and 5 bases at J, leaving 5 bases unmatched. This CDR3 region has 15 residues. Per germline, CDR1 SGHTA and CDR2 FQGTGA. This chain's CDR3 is CASSLLGTGVTEAFF. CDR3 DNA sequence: TGTGCCAGCAGCTTATTAGGGACAGGGGTGACTGAAGCTTTCTTT.

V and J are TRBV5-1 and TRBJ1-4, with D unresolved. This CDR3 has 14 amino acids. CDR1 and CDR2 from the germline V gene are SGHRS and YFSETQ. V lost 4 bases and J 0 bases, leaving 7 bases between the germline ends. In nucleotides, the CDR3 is TGCGCCAGCAGCGAGGGTACAACTAATGAAAAACTGTTTTTT. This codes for CASSEGTTNEKLFF.

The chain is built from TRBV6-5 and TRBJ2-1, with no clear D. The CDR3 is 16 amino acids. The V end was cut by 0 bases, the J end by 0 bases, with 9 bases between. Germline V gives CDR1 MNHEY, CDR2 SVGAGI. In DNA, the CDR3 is TGTGCCAGCAGTTACTCCTCCCTTTACTCCTACAATGAGCAGTTCTTC. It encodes CASSYSSLYSYNEQFF.

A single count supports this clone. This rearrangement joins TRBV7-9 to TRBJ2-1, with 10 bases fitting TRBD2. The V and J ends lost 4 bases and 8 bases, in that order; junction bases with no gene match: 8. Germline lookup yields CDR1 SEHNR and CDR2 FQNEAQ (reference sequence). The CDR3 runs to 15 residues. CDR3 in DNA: TGTGCCAGCAGCTCCTATGAGGGGACTAGCGATGAGCAGTTCTTC. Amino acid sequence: CASSSYEGTSDEQFF.

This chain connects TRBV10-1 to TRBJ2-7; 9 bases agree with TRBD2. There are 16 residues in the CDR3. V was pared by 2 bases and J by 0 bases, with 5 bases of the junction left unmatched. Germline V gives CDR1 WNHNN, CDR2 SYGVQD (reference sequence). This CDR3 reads CASSEIAGVGSYEQYF. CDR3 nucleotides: TGCGCCAGCAGTGAGATAGCGGGAGTCGGCTCCTACGAGCAGTACTTC.

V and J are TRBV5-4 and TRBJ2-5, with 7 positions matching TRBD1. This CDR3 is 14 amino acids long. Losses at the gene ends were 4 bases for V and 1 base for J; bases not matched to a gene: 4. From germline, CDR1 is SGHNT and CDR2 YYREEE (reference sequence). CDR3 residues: CASSKRQGQETQYF. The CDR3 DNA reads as TGTGCCAGCAGCAAGCGACAGGGCCAAGAGACCCAGTACTTC.

The CDR3 sequence: CASSLVLAGVNEQFF. The CDR3 nucleotides are TGTGCCAGCAGCTTGGTGCTAGCGGGAGTGAATGAGCAGTTCTTC. The rearrangement links TRBV5-4 to TRBJ2-1; TRBD2 aligns across 10 bases. The CDR3 extends over 15 amino acids. Germline V lookup: CDR1 SGHNT, CDR2 YYREEE (reference sequence). J gave up 7 bases and V 0 bases, and 4 bases lay outside the gene matches.

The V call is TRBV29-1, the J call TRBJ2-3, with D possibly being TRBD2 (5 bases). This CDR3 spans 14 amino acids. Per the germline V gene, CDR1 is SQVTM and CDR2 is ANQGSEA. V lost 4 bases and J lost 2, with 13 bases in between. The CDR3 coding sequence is TGCAGCGTTGGGGAGTGGCGGCCCACAGATACGCAGTATTTT. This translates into CSVGEWRPTDTQYF.

CDR3 sequence: CASSFGTNHAVYEQYF. CDR3 in DNA: TGTGCCAGCAGCTTCGGGACTAATCATGCAGTATACGAGCAGTACTTC. The V call is TRBV7-2, the J call TRBJ2-7, with 7 bases lining up with TRBD2. Germline V gene data show CDR1 as SGHTA and CDR2 as FQGNSA. Losses at the gene ends were 3 bases for V and 4 bases for J; bases not matched to a gene: 12. The CDR3 covers 16 residues. Looking up the rest from reference TRBV7-2 and TRBJ2-7 gives the full variable domain: GAGVSQSPSNKVTEKGKDVELRCDPISGHTALYWYRQSLGQGLEFLIYFQGNSAPDKSGLPSDRFSAERTGGSVSTLTIQRTQQEDSAVYLCASSFGTNHAVYEQYFGPGTRLTVT.

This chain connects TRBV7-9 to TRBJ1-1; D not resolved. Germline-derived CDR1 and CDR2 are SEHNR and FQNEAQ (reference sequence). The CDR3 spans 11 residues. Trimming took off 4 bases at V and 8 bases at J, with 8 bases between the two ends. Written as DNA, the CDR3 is TGTGCCAGCAGCTCCCAGTGGGAAGCTTTCTTT. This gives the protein CASSSQWEAFF.

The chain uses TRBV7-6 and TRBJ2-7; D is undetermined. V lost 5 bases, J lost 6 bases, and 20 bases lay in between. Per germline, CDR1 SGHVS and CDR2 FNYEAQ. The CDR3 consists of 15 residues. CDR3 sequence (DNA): TGTGCCAGCAGCGCCGGATCAACAGAATTCCGCGAGCAGTACTTC. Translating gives CASSAGSTEFREQYF.

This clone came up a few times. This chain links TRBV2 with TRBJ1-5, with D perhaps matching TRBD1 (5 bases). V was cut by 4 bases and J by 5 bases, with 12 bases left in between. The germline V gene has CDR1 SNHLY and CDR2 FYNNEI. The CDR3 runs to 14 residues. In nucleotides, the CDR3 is TGTGCCAGCAGTGTACCAGGGAGGGATCAGCCCCAGCATTTT. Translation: CASSVPGRDQPQHF.

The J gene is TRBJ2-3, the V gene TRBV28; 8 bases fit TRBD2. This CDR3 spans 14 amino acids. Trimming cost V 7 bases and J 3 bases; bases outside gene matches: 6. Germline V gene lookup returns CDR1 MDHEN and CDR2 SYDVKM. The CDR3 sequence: CASTLAGLTDTQYF. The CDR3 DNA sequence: TGTGCCAGCACGCTAGCGGGCCTTACAGATACGCAGTATTTT. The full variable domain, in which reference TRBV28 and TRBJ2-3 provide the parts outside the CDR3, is DVKVTQSSRYLVKRTGEKVFLECVQDMDHENMFWYRQDPGLGLRLIYFSYDVKMKEKGDIPEGYSVSREKKERFSLILESASTNQTSMYLCASTLAGLTDTQYFGPGTRLTVL.

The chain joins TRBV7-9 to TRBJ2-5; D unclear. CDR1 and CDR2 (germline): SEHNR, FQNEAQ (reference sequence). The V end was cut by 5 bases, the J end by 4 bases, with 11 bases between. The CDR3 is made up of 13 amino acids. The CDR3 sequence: CASSRVGRETQYF. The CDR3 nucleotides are TGTGCCAGCAGCCGCGTGGGCAGAGAGACCCAGTACTTC.

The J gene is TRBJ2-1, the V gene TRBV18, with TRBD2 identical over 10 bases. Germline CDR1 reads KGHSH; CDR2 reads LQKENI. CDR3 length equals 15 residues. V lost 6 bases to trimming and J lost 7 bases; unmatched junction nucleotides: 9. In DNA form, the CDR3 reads TGTGCCAGCTCTCGAGGACTAGCGGACTGGAATGAGCAGTTCTTC. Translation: CASSRGLADWNEQFF. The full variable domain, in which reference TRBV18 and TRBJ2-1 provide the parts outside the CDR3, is NAGVMQNPRHLVRRRGQEARLRCSPMKGHSHVYWYRQLPEEGLKFMVYLQKENIIDESGMPKERFSAEFPKEGPSILRIQQVVRGDSAAYFCASSRGLADWNEQFFGPGTRLTVL.

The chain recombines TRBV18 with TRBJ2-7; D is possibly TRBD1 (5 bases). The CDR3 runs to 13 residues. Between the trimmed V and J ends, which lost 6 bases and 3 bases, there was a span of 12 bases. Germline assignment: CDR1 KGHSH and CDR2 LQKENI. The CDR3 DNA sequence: TGTGCCAGCTCCTCCGACAGTCACTACGAGCAGTACTTC. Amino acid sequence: CASSSDSHYEQYF.